The text below deals with one T cell receptor beta chain. The sample originates from a study of blood T cell repertoires in COVID-19. For the study at large: Sites in the United States, Italy and Spain provided acute and convalescent COVID-19 samples. Nucleic acid was either cDNA or gDNA, and it came from T cells, B-cell-depleted T cells, or PBMCs.

Per the original data handling: Counts of nucleated cells, estimated from reference gene primer amplification, were obtained. TCRdb keeps only in-frame clones here, not all; method: immunoSEQ multiplex PCR. V, J and clone size derive from that table, while D and trimming were established from the DNA sequence. Here the sample spans 130,000 to 150,000 clones, 88% being singletons. CDR1 LGHDT and CDR2 YNNKEL come from the germline V gene (reference sequence). The V and J ends lost 2 bases and 3 bases, in that order; junction bases with no gene match: 3. The CDR3 is 14 residues long. The sequenced material came from peripheral blood. The J gene is TRBJ2-7, the V gene TRBV3-1 (or the pseudogene TRBV3-2); 8 nucleotides agree with TRBD1. This sequence originates from a human donor in a cohort sampled during active COVID-19. CDR3: CASSQRTGNYEQYF. Here the CDR3 DNA reads TGTGCCAGCAGCCAACGGACAGGGAACTACGAGCAGTACTTC.